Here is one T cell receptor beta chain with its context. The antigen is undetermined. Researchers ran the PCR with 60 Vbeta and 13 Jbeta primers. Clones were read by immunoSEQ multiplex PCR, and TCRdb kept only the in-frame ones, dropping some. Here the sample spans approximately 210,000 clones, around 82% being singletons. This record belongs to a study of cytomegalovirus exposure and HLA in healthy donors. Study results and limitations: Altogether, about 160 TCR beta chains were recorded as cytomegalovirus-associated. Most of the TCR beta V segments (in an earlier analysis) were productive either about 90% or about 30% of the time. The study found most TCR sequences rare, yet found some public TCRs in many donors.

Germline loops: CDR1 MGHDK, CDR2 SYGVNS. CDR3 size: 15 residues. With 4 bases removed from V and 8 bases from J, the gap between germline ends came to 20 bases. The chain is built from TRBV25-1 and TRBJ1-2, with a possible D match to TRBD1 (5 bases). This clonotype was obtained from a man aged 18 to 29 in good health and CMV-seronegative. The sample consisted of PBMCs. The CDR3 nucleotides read TGTGCCAGCAGTGGGGTCACAGGACGGCTTGGGGGCTACACCTTC. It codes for CASSGVTGRLGGYTF.